Following are 27 T cell receptor beta chains from one sample sequenced in a study of T cells in Graves' hyperthyroidism and ophthalmopathy. What was amplified from RNA transcripts were TCR beta CDR3 regions. HTBI primers were used for first-round RT-PCR of the TCR CDR3. From the multiplex PCR reads, TCRdb called clonotypes with MiXCR, one entry per CDR3 protein. The sample has under 650,000 distinct CDR3 sequences; about 16% are singletons. Material for sequencing was blood. Source of these receptors: a woman in her 30s with Graves' hyperthyroidism.

This clonotype has more than one count but fewer than ten. V and J are TRBV2 and TRBJ2-1; 12 positions agree with TRBD2. Trimming removed 2 bases from V and 7 bases from J; junction bases left unmatched: 6. The germline V gene encodes CDR1 SNHLY and CDR2 FYNNEI. CDR3 length equals 16 residues. Here the CDR3 reads CASSEFRTSGINEQFF. Here the CDR3 DNA reads TGTGCCAGCAGTGAATTTCGGACTAGCGGGATAAATGAGCAGTTCTTC.

The rearrangement joins TRBV9 to TRBJ2-1; TRBD1 aligns across 10 bases. Germline-derived CDR1 and CDR2 are SGDLS and YYNGEE. The CDR3 loop spans 17 amino acids. V dropped 0 bases and J dropped 6; count of bases not matched to a gene: 9. The CDR3, as DNA: TGTGCCAGCAGCGTAGATTGGGACAGGGGCTGGGTCAATGAGCAGTTCTTC. Protein: CASSVDWDRGWVNEQFF.

This clonotype appeared many times. The chain carries TRBV7-2 and TRBJ1-4, with D perhaps TRBD1 (6 bases). V was trimmed by 4 bases and J by 0 bases, leaving 9 bases between them. The CDR3 is 15 amino acids. The germline CDR1 and CDR2 sequences are SGHTA and FQGNSA. In nucleotides, the CDR3 is TGTGCCAGCAGCTACAGGACAGCAACTAATGAAAAACTGTTTTTT. Its protein is CASSYRTATNEKLFF.

This clonotype was seen ten or more times. This chain joins TRBV12-3 or TRBV12-4 and TRBJ2-3; TRBD2 aligns across 11 bases. V dropped 7 bases and J dropped 8; count of bases not matched to a gene: 17. This CDR3 has 17 amino acids. CDR3 sequence reads: CASTSSNRLAGLGTQYF. The CDR3 coding sequence is TGTGCCAGCACTTCGTCAAATCGACTAGCGGGACTAGGTACGCAGTATTTT.

This clonotype showed up many times. CDR3 protein: CASRVLAGYGNEQFF. The DNA for the CDR3 is TGTGCCAGCAGGGTACTAGCGGGGTACGGGAATGAGCAGTTCTTC. The chain has TRBV7-2 and TRBJ2-1; 10 nucleotides match TRBD2. Looked up from germline, CDR1 is SGHTA and CDR2 is FQGNSA. Losses at the gene ends were 6 bases for V and 7 bases for J; bases not matched to a gene: 9. This CDR3 region has 15 residues.

Ten or more counts support this clonotype. The rearrangement joins TRBV7-8 to TRBJ2-5; D is unclear. The CDR3 is 15 residues long. Germline values: CDR1 SGHVS, CDR2 FQNEAQ. Trimming removed 5 bases from V and 2 bases from J, with 15 bases in between. The CDR3 reads CASSPEAYLQETQYF. The CDR3 DNA reads as TGTGCCAGCAGCCCCGAGGCCTACCTACAAGAGACCCAGTACTTC. Looking up the rest from reference TRBV7-8 and TRBJ2-5 gives the full variable domain: GAGVSQSPRYKVAKRGQDVALRCDPISGHVSLFWYQQALGQGPEFLTYFQNEAQLDKSGLPSDRFFAERPEGSVSTLKIQRTQQEDSAVYLCASSPEAYLQETQYFGPGTRLLVL.

This clonotype came up a few times. This chain joins TRBV7-2 and TRBJ2-4; TRBD2 aligns across 11 bases. The CDR3 is 19 residues long. Trimming at V came to 5 bases and at J to 1 base, leaving 13 bases not matched to a gene. Germline-derived CDR1 and CDR2 are SGHTA and FQGNSA. CDR3 amino acids: CASSRGTSGPGEAKNIQYF. The CDR3, as DNA: TGTGCCAGCAGCCGAGGGACTAGCGGCCCCGGAGAGGCCAAAAACATTCAGTACTTC.

Comments on this clonotype: This may be a read error, as it is one base from a much larger clone. It is likely a read error, because the conserved phenylalanine at the end of the CDR3 is missing. The rearrangement uses TRBV20-1 and TRBJ1-1, with TRBD1 as a possible D gene (6 bases). Germline V CDR1 and CDR2: DFQATT, SNEGSKA (reference sequence). The CDR3 is made up of 18 amino acids. V was clipped by 6 bases and J by 0 bases, with 26 bases between them. CDR3: CSAKVLEGQTYLNTEAFL. Here the CDR3 DNA reads TGCAGTGCCAAGGTGCTCGAAGGACAGACATATTTGAACACTGAAGCTTTCCTT.

The V call is TRBV19, the J call TRBJ1-5, with 7 positions matching TRBD1. This CDR3 has 15 residues. V lost 5 bases, J lost 4 bases, and 8 bases stayed unmatched. Germline V CDR1 and CDR2: LNHDA, SQIVND (reference sequence). This CDR3 is CASSRRTGVNQPQHF. The CDR3 DNA reads TGTGCCAGTAGTCGCCGGACAGGTGTAAATCAGCCCCAGCATTTT.

The chain is built from TRBV28 and TRBJ1-4, with D unresolved. The CDR3 spans 13 residues. The V gene's germline CDR1 is MDHEN and CDR2 SYDVKM. Between the trimmed V and J ends, which lost 3 bases and 4 bases, there was a span of 6 bases. The CDR3 nucleotides read TGTGCCAGCAGTTTGTCCTTTAATGAAAAACTGTTTTTT. Protein sequence: CASSLSFNEKLFF.

In the case of this clonotype: A read error is possible here, since a much larger clone lies one base away. The V call is TRBV11-3, the J call TRBJ1-1, with D perhaps matching TRBD1 (6 bases). The CDR3 extends over 13 amino acids. The germline V gene has CDR1 SGHNT and CDR2 YENEEA. CDR3 residues: CASRLLGGTEASF. The CDR3 coding sequence is TGTGCCAGCAGGTTATTGGGGGGCACTGAAGCTTCCTTT.

Note on this clonotype: A much larger clone differs by one base, so this may be a read error. The V and J genes are TRBV6-2 or TRBV6-3 and TRBJ2-7, with D perhaps TRBD1 (6 bases). CDR1 is MNHEY, CDR2 SVGEGT, per germline. The CDR3 covers 14 residues. The CDR3 sequence is CPSAKGTSSYEQYF. DNA for the CDR3: TGTCCCAGCGCCAAGGGGACAAGCTCCTACGAGCAGTACTTC.

The V call is TRBV2, the J call TRBJ2-7, with D perhaps assigned TRBD1 or TRBD2 (5 bases each). With 0 bases removed from V and 7 bases from J, the gap between germline ends came to 10 bases. The CDR3 length is 13 residues. From germline, CDR1 is SNHLY and CDR2 FYNNEI. The CDR3 nucleotides read TGTGCCAGCAGTGAAGCGGGGACCGATGAGCAGTACTTC. The encoded protein is CASSEAGTDEQYF. The full variable domain, completed using reference TRBV2 and TRBJ2-7, is EPEVTQTPSHQVTQMGQEVILRCVPISNHLYFYWYRQILGQKVEFLVSFYNNEISEKSEIFDDQFSVERPDGSNFTLKIRSTKLEDSAMYFCASSEAGTDEQYFGPGTRLTVT.

This chain uses TRBV12-3 or TRBV12-4 with TRBJ1-4; D call uncertain. V was shortened by 3 bases and J by 9 bases, with 11 bases between the two germline ends. The CDR3 is 13 amino acids. CDR3 DNA: TGTGCCAGCAGTTTTAGCGGCAGGCAAAAACTGTTTTTT. Protein sequence: CASSFSGRQKLFF.

The count of this clonotype is one. The chain combines TRBV28 with TRBJ2-7; 9 bases fit TRBD2. This CDR3 contains 14 residues. Germline CDR1 MDHEN, CDR2 SYDVKM. V trimming: 6 bases; J trimming: 6 bases; junction bases outside the gene matches: 9. As DNA, the CDR3 is TGTGCCAGCAGCCCGACTAGCGGATCTTGCGAGCAGTACTTC. This translates into CASSPTSGSCEQYF.

This clonotype has a handful of counts. J is TRBJ2-4 and V is TRBV7-2; D is perhaps TRBD2 (5 bases). From germline, CDR1 is SGHTA and CDR2 FQGNSA. V gave up 7 bases and J gave up 0 bases, with 16 bases separating them. The CDR3 covers 16 residues. CDR3 DNA: TGTGCCAGCACCCAGTGGTCGGGATTAGCCAAAAACATTCAGTACTTC. This encodes CASTQWSGLAKNIQYF.

The sample holds many counts of this clonotype. This rearrangement joins TRBV6-2 or TRBV6-3 to TRBJ1-2; D not resolved. The CDR3 runs 13 residues. Trimming took 4 bases from V and 7 from J, leaving 13 bases between them. Looked up from germline, CDR1 is MNHEY and CDR2 is SVGEGT. The DNA for the CDR3 is TGTGCCAGCAGTTTCGGCCGGTCCGGTGGCTACACCTTC. This gives the protein CASSFGRSGGYTF.

The chain uses TRBV12-3 or TRBV12-4 and TRBJ2-6; no definite D call. The CDR3 consists of 16 residues. Trimming removed 0 bases from V and 1 base from J, with 7 bases in between. DNA of the CDR3: TGTGCCAGCAGTTTAGCGCGAGCATCTGGGGCCAACGTCCTGACTTTC. This translates into CASSLARASGANVLTF.

The CDR3 spells CASRAGDEQFF. The DNA for the CDR3 is TGTGCCAGCCGCGCGGGGGATGAGCAGTTCTTC. The chain couples TRBV6-1 to TRBJ2-1, with 7 bases fitting TRBD2. The CDR3 extends over 11 amino acids. J was trimmed by 8 bases and V by 8 bases; bases with no gene match: 3. Germline CDR1 and CDR2: MNHNS and SASEGT.

This clonotype occurred many times. The CDR3 region has the DNA TGTGCCAGCAGCGCCGGACAGGCTAACACTGAAGCTTTCTTT. Translated, it gives CASSAGQANTEAFF. The gene calls are TRBV7-9 and TRBJ1-1; TRBD1 agrees at 7 bases. The CDR3 runs to 14 residues. Germline CDR1 is SEHNR and CDR2 is FQNEAQ (reference sequence). V shed 5 bases and J 2 bases; nucleotides not matched to a gene: 5.

This clonotype was detected many times. The chain recombines TRBV7-2 with TRBJ2-7; D perhaps matches TRBD1 (5 bases). Germline CDR1 is SGHTA and CDR2 is FQGNSA. V lost 7 bases and J lost 0, with 7 bases in between. This CDR3 region has 12 residues. The CDR3 is CASNQGSYEQYF. In DNA form, the CDR3 reads TGTGCCAGCAACCAGGGCTCCTACGAGCAGTACTTC.

In its sample, this clonotype was seen a few times. The chain joins TRBV4-1 to TRBJ1-4; D possibly corresponds to TRBD1 (6 bases). V lost 3 bases, J lost 7 bases, and 9 bases lay in between. This CDR3 is 13 amino acids long. CDR1 and CDR2 (germline): MGHRA, YSYEKL. In nucleotides, the CDR3 is TGCGCCAGCAGCCATGGGGGGCCTGAAAAACTGTTTTTT. Translating it yields CASSHGGPEKLFF.

This clonotype was found many times. V usage is TRBV29-1 and J usage is TRBJ2-5, with a possible D match to TRBD1 (7 bases). With 0 bases removed from V and 2 bases from J, the gap between germline ends came to 10 bases. The CDR3 spans 14 residues. CDR1 and CDR2 from the germline V gene are SQVTM and ANQGSEA. The CDR3 reads CSVEEEGAQETQYF. Written as DNA, the CDR3 is TGCAGCGTTGAAGAGGAGGGGGCACAAGAGACCCAGTACTTC.

The chain has TRBV15 and TRBJ1-5; D uncertain. Trimming removed 5 bases at V and 2 bases at J, with 13 bases between. Germline lookup yields CDR1 LNHNV and CDR2 YYDKDF (reference sequence). The CDR3 runs to 15 residues. The CDR3 DNA reads TGTGCCACCAGCGTCGGAGCTTTGGGCAATCAGCCCCAGCATTTT. Amino acid sequence: CATSVGALGNQPQHF.

With regard to this clonotype: A much larger clone differs by one base, so this may be a read error. The V gene is TRBV20-1, the J gene TRBJ2-1; 9 bases are a match to TRBD2. The germline gives CDR1 DFQATT, CDR2 SNEGSKA (reference sequence). This CDR3 region has 15 residues. After removal of 4 bases from V and 8 bases from J, the junction contained 12 bases not matched to a gene. The DNA of the CDR3 is TGCAGTGCTAAAGGTCCGACTAGCGGCAACCATGAGCAGTTCTTC. Amino acids: CSAKGPTSGNHEQFF.

Points on this clonotype: A read error is possible here, since a much larger clone lies one base away. The chain links TRBV11-2 to TRBJ2-7; the D gene is possibly TRBD2 (6 bases). Near its end, the DNA agrees better with TRBJ2-1, so the J call may be wrong. The germline gives CDR1 SGHAT, CDR2 FQNNGV. This CDR3 has 15 residues. The CDR3 here is CASSLGRDQLFEQFF. The CDR3 DNA sequence: TGTGCCAGCAGCTTAGGGCGGGACCAGCTCTTTGAGCAGTTCTTC.

This clonotype was seen at least ten times. The rearrangement uses TRBV9 and TRBJ2-7; 10 nucleotides match TRBD2. Looked up from germline, CDR1 is SGDLS and CDR2 is YYNGEE. The trim removed 1 base at V and 3 bases at J, leaving 4 bases unmatched. The length of the CDR3 is 15 residues. The CDR3 DNA reads as TGTGCCAGCAGCGTACAGGCTAGCGGGAGCTACGAGCAGTACTTC. It specifies CASSVQASGSYEQYF.